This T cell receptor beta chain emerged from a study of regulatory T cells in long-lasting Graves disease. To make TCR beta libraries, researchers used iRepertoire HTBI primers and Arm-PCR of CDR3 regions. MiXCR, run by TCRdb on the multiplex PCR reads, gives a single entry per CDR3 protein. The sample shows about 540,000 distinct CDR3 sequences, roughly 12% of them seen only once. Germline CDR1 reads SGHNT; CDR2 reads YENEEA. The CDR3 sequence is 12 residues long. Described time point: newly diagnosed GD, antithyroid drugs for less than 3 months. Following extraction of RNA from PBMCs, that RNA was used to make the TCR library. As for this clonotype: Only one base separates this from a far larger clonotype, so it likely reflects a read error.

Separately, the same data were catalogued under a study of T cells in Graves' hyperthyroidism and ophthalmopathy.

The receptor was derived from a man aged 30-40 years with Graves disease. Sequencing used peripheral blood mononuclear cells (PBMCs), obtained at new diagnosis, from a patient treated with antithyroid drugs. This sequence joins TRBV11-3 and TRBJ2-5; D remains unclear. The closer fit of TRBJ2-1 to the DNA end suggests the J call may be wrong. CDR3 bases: TGTGTCAGCAGCTCCAGGACGCCAGAGCAGTTCTTC. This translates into CVSSSRTPEQFF.